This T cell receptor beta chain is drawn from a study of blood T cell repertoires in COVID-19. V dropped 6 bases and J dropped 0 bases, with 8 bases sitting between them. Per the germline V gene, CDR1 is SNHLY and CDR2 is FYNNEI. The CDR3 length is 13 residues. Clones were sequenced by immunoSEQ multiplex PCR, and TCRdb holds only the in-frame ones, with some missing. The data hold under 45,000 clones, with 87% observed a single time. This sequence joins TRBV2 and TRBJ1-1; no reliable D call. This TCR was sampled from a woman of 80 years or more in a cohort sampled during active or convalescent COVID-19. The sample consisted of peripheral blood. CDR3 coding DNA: TGTGCCAGCAGCGGGTTCATGAACACTGAAGCTTTCTTT. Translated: CASSGFMNTEAFF.